This T cell receptor beta chain was recovered during a study of cytomegalovirus exposure and HLA in healthy donors. The junction had 7 bases not matched to a gene; V was cut back by 3 bases and J by 8 bases. The CDR3 loop spans 13 amino acids. Germline V gives CDR1 SGDLS, CDR2 YYNGEE. Vbeta (60) and Jbeta (13) primers were used in the PCR. Assay: immunoSEQ multiplex PCR; the TCRdb copy retains only in-frame clones and omits some. This sample has about 91,000 clones; over 75% occur once, and the top ten carry 4% to 5.5%. This clone has only one observation. The receptor was isolated from a male donor in good health and CMV-seropositive. The J gene is TRBJ1-2, the V gene TRBV9; 7 bases fit TRBD1. The specimen was PBMCs. CDR3 region: CASSETGSWGYTF. The CDR3 bases are TGTGCCAGCAGCGAGACAGGGAGTTGGGGCTACACCTTC.